A single T cell receptor (beta chain) is shown here with its context. These data originate in a study of control samples from healthy donors and cancer patients. Germline lookup yields CDR1 MGHRA and CDR2 YSYEKL. The V gene lost 4 bases and the J gene lost 4 bases, with 14 bases spanning the gap. The CDR3 has 15 amino acids. Using immunoSEQ multiplex PCR, the repertoire was profiled, and TCRdb retains in-frame clones only, with some absent. Of nearly 35,000 clones in the sample, approximately 93% were seen once. The source material was PBMCs. The TCR originated in a man aged 35-49 years with colorectal cancer. This sequence joins TRBV4-1 and TRBJ1-5; a possible D gene is TRBD1 (5 bases). CDR3 in amino acids: CASSPSGWGNQPQHF. The CDR3, as DNA: TGCGCCAGCAGCCCCTCGGGTTGGGGGAATCAGCCCCAGCATTTT.